This entry is about one T cell receptor beta chain. Its antigen is currently unknown. Mismatch with germline at one junction end may stem from a read error. This record belongs to a study of CD8 T cells in ankylosing spondylitis. Broader study findings: Reactive arthritis synovial fluid and blood were previously reported to contain some motif variants. The clones that were linked to disease were reported to be significantly enriched in matched synovial fluid samples from ankylosing spondylitis patients. In ankylosing spondylitis blood, a motif of roughly 8 highly homologous TCR beta variants appeared characteristic. Disease-associated clones were CD8+ and fairly uncommon in peripheral blood.

For TCR beta, libraries came from quantitative 5'-RACE with molecular barcodes. TCRdb passed the 5' RACE reads through MiXCR, listing each CDR3 protein once. This table has about 390,000 distinct CDR3 sequences, about a fifth appearing once. This CDR3 contains 16 residues. CDR1 and CDR2 (germline): SGHVS, FNYEAQ. The TCR was taken from a male donor with ankylosing spondylitis. Sequencing input: blood, either unsorted or a sorted T cell fraction (not recorded which). V gene TRBV7-6 combines with J gene TRBJ2-7, with D perhaps given as TRBD1 or TRBD2 (5 bases each). The CDR3 bases are TGTGCCAGCAGCTCTCAACTTTTCGGGACCTCCCACGAGCAGTACTTC. This translates into CASSSQLFGTSHEQYF.